The rows below give T cell receptor beta chains drawn from one sample of a study of regulatory T cells in long-lasting Graves disease. TCRdb used MiXCR to reprocess the multiplex PCR reads, holding one entry per CDR3 protein. The sample carries almost 350,000 distinct CDR3 sequences, around 20% recorded once. This sample comprised peripheral blood mononuclear cells (PBMCs), obtained when the disease was refractory, from a patient treated with antithyroid drugs. The receptors were sampled from a female donor with Graves disease. The CDR3 runs from the conserved cysteine through the conserved F or W. A D gene is named only where the DNA matches it firmly. Clone size is given for some rows only: seen once, a few or many times, or a class if the clone is expanded.

j_call: TRBJ2-1; v_call: TRBV6-2/TRBV6-3; clone_size: -; d_call: TRBD1; cdr3_nt: TGTGCCAGCAGCGACAGGGTCCGCAATGAGCAGTTCTTC; cdr3_aa: CASSDRVRNEQFF
j_call: TRBJ1-4; v_call: TRBV11-2; clone_size: few; d_call: -; cdr3_nt: TGTGCCAGCAGCTTATCGTACAGGGAAGAAAAACTGTTTTTT; cdr3_aa: CASSLSYREEKLFF
j_call: TRBJ1-1; v_call: TRBV3-1; clone_size: many; d_call: -; cdr3_nt: TGTGCCAGCAGCCAAGTCACGGGATCTGAAGCTTTCTTT; cdr3_aa: CASSQVTGSEAFF
j_call: TRBJ2-2; v_call: TRBV20-1; clone_size: once; d_call: -; cdr3_nt: TGCAGTGCTAGACATTTCGGGGGCGGCACCGGGGAGCTGTTTTTT; cdr3_aa: CSARHFGGGTGELFF
j_call: TRBJ1-4; v_call: TRBV6-1; clone_size: few; d_call: -; cdr3_nt: TGTGCCAGCAGTGACGACGGGGGTGGTGACGAAAAACTGTTTTTT; cdr3_aa: CASSDDGGGDEKLFF
j_call: TRBJ2-1; v_call: TRBV24-1; clone_size: -; d_call: TRBD2; cdr3_nt: TGTGCCACCAGTGATTTGCGTCCCGGGACTAGCGGGAGCCTCAATGAGCAGTTCTTC; cdr3_aa: CATSDLRPGTSGSLNEQFF
j_call: TRBJ2-1; v_call: TRBV2; clone_size: -; d_call: -; cdr3_nt: TGTGCCAGCAGTGAGTGGCCCGGGGGTGAGCAGTTCTTC; cdr3_aa: CASSEWPGGEQFF
j_call: TRBJ1-1; v_call: TRBV7-2; clone_size: -; d_call: -; cdr3_nt: TGTGCCAGCAGCTTAGGGGGGGGATTTTTATTGTTCACTGAAGCTTTCTTT; cdr3_aa: CASSLGGGFLLFTEAFF
j_call: TRBJ2-3; v_call: TRBV6-1; clone_size: -; d_call: TRBD2; cdr3_nt: TGTGCCAGCAGTGATCGGGGGGGCCTCGCAGATACGCAGTATTTT; cdr3_aa: CASSDRGGLADTQYF
j_call: TRBJ2-5; v_call: TRBV27; clone_size: -; d_call: -; cdr3_nt: TGTGCCAGCAGCCCCTGGGACCCTAAACAGGGAGATTACCAAGAGACCCAGTACTTC; cdr3_aa: CASSPWDPKQGDYQETQYF
j_call: TRBJ2-7; v_call: TRBV6-1; clone_size: few; d_call: TRBD1; cdr3_nt: TGTGCCAGCAGCCTCGGACAGGTTAAGCACGAGCAGTACTTC; cdr3_aa: CASSLGQVKHEQYF
j_call: TRBJ1-3; v_call: TRBV28; clone_size: many; d_call: -; cdr3_nt: TGTGCCAGCAGTTTAGGTGGACTGAAACCTGGAAACACCATATATTTT; cdr3_aa: CASSLGGLKPGNTIYF
j_call: TRBJ2-7; v_call: TRBV27; clone_size: many; d_call: -; cdr3_nt: TGTGCCAGCAGGATGACAGGTGCCTACGAGCAGTACTTC; cdr3_aa: CASRMTGAYEQYF